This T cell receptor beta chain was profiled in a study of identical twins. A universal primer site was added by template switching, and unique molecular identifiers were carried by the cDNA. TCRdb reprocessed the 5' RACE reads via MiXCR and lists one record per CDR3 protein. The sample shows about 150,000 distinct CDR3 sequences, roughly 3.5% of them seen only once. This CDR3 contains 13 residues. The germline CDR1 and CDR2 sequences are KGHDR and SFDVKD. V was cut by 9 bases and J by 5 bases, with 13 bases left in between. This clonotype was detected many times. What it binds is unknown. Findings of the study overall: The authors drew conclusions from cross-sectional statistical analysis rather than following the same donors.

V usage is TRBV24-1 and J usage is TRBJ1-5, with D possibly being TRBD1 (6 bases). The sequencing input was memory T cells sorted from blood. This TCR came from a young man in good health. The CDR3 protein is CATGGSADQPQHF. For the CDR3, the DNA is TGTGCCACCGGGGGCTCGGCCGATCAGCCCCAGCATTTT.